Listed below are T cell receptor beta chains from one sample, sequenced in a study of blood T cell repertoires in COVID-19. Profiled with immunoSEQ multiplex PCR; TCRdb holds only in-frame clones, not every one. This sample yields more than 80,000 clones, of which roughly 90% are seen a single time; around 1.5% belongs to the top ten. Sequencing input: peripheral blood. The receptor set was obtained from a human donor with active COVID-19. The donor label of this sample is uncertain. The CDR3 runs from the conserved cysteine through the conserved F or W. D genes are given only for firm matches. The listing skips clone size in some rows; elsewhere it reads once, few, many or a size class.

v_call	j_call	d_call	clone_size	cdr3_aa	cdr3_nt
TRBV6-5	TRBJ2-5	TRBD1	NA	CASSLTGATQETQYF	TGTGCCAGCAGTTTAACAGGGGCAACGCAAGAGACCCAGTACTTC
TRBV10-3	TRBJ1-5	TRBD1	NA	CAISEDRASNQPQHF	TGTGCCATCAGTGAGGACAGGGCGAGCAATCAGCCCCAGCATTTT
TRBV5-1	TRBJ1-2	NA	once	CASSLTGSDGYTF	TGCGCCAGCAGCTTGACAGGTTCGGATGGCTACACCTTC
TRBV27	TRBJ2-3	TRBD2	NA	CASSLSPSGGSVPDTQYF	TGTGCCAGCAGTTTATCCCCTAGCGGGGGTTCCGTCCCAGATACGCAGTATTTT
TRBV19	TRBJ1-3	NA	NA	CASSMGAGTNTIYF	TGTGCCAGTAGTATGGGGGCAGGCACAAACACCATATATTTT
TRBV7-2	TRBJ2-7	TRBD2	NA	CASSYYGGANEQYF	TGTGCCAGCAGCTACTACGGGGGGGCCAACGAGCAGTACTTC
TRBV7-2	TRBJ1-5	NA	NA	CASSLPGINQPQHF	TGTGCCAGCAGCTTACCCGGGATTAATCAGCCCCAGCATTTT
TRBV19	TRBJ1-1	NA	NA	CASSKRQARMNTEAFF	TGTGCCAGTAGTAAGAGACAGGCTAGGATGAACACTGAAGCTTTCTTT
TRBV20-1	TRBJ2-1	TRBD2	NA	CSAAGGGQFF	TGCAGTGCAGCCGGGGGGGGGCAGTTCTTC
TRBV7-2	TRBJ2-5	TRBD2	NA	CAGKSGGEETQYF	TGTGCCGGCAAAAGCGGGGGGGAAGAGACCCAGTACTTC
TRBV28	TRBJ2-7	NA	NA	CASTEDTYEQYF	TGTGCCAGCACCGAGGATACCTACGAGCAGTACTTC
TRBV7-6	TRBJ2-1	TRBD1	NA	CASSLGQTGTGLSEQFF	TGTGCCAGCAGCTTAGGGCAGACCGGGACAGGGCTTAGTGAGCAGTTCTTC
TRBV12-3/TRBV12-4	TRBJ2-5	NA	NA	CASSPGQTWSQYF	TGTGCCAGCAGCCCGGGACAAACTTGGTCCCAGTACTTC
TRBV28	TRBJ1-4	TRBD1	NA	CASSFNPRTQGEKLFF	TGTGCCAGCAGTTTCAATCCGCGGACACAGGGGGAAAAACTGTTTTTT
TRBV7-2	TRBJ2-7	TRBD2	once	CASSLGAGRAISYEQYF	TGTGCCAGCAGCTTAGGGGCAGGGAGGGCAATCTCCTACGAGCAGTACTTC
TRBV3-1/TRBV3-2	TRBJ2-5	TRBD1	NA	CASLGQGARKTQYF	TGTGCCAGCTTGGGACAGGGGGCGCGGAAGACCCAGTACTTC
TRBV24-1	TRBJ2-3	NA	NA	CATSDFLTDTQYF	TGTGCCACCAGTGATTTTCTCACAGATACGCAGTATTTT
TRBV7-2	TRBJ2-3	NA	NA	CASSRRSVDTQYF	TGTGCCAGCAGCCGGAGGTCAGTAGATACGCAGTATTTT
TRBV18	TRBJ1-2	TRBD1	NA	CASSPQGQGVYGYTF	TGTGCCAGCTCACCACAAGGACAGGGTGTCTATGGCTACACCTTC
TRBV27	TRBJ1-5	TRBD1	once	CASGQGSNQPQHF	TGTGCCAGCGGACAGGGGAGCAATCAGCCCCAGCATTTT
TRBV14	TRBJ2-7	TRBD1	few	CASSPGQGAREQYF	TGTGCCAGCAGCCCTGGACAGGGGGCCCGGGAGCAGTACTTC
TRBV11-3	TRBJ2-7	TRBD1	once	CASSPTLLDRGNYEQYF	TGTGCCAGCAGCCCGACCCTCCTCGACAGGGGAAACTACGAGCAGTACTTC
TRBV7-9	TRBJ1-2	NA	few	CASSRERTDEYGYTF	TGTGCCAGCAGTCGGGAGCGAACGGACGAATATGGCTACACCTTC
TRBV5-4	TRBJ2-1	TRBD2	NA	CASSLPSGDYNEQFF	TGTGCCAGCAGCTTGCCTAGCGGGGATTACAATGAGCAGTTCTTC
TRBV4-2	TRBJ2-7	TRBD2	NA	CASSKTSGGIYEQYF	TGTGCCAGCAGCAAGACTAGCGGGGGGATCTACGAGCAGTACTTC
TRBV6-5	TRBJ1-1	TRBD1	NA	CASTYTGQGEAFF	TGTGCCAGCACCTATACAGGACAGGGTGAAGCTTTCTTT
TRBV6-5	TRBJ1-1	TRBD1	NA	CASSPTGGEAFF	TGTGCCAGCAGTCCAACAGGGGGGGAAGCTTTCTTT
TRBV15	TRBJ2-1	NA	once	CATSMRVNEQFF	TGTGCCACCAGCATGAGGGTCAATGAGCAGTTCTTC
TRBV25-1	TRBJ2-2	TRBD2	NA	CASRAGGGASGELFF	TGTGCCAGCAGAGCAGGCGGGGGGGCGTCCGGGGAGCTGTTTTTT
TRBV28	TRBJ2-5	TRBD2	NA	CASKRGGQETQYF	TGTGCCAGCAAGCGGGGGGGACAAGAGACCCAGTACTTC
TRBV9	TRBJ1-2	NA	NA	CASSNRDTANYGYTF	TGTGCCAGCAGCAACCGGGACACTGCTAACTATGGCTACACCTTC
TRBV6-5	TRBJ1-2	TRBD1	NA	CASSFAQQGPYGYTF	TGTGCCAGCAGTTTCGCACAACAGGGGCCCTATGGCTACACCTTC
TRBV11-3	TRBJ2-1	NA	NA	CASSLLASNEQFF	TGTGCCAGCAGCTTATTGGCTAGCAATGAGCAGTTCTTC
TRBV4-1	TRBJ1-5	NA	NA	CASSPTGSSNQPQHF	TGCGCCAGCAGCCCCACAGGGTCTAGCAATCAGCCCCAGCATTTT
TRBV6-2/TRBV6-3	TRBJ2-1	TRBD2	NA	CASSYSSGLAGNEQFF	TGTGCCAGCAGTTACTCGAGCGGACTAGCGGGGAATGAGCAGTTCTTC
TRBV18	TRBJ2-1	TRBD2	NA	CASSETSGNEQFF	TGTGCCAGCTCAGAGACTAGCGGGAATGAGCAGTTCTTC
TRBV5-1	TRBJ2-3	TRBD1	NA	CASSLVGTGLGTDTQYF	TGCGCCAGCAGCTTGGTGGGGACAGGGCTCGGCACAGATACGCAGTATTTT